This T cell receptor (beta chain) came from a study of OX40 agonist ivuxolimab in advanced cancers. Germline V CDR1 and CDR2: MNHEY, SVGAGI. The germline V and J ends were trimmed by 1 base and 4 bases, with 10 bases remaining between them. The CDR3 runs 15 residues. Libraries were prepared by immunoSEQ multiplex PCR; TCRdb keeps only in-frame clonotypes and omits some of them. The top ten clones hold approximately 0.3% of a sample with roughly 140,000 clones, 85% to 95% of them seen once. This clone showed up just once. The V and J genes are TRBV6-5 and TRBJ2-2; D gene uncertain. The sample was CD4+ or CD8+ T cells sorted from blood, taken in a trial of the OX40 agonist ivuxolimab. This receptor was taken from an adult with an advanced solid tumor such as melanoma, head and neck, liver or kidney cancer. CDR3: CASSYYVQATGELFF. CDR3 bases: TGTGCCAGCAGTTACTATGTGCAGGCCACCGGGGAGCTGTTTTTT.